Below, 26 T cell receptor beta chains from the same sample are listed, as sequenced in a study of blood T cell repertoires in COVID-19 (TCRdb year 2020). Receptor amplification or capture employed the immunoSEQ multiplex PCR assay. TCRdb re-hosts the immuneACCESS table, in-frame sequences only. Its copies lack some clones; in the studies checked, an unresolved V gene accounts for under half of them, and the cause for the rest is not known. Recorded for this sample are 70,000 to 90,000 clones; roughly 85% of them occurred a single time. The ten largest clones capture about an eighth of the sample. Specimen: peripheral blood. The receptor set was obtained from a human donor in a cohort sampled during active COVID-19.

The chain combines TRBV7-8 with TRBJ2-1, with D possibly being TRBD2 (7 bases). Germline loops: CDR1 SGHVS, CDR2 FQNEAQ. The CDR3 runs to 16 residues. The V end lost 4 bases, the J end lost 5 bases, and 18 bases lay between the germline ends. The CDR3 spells CASSWGGGARNNEQFF. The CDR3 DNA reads TGTGCCAGCAGCTGGGGAGGGGGGGCGCGAAACAATGAGCAGTTCTTC.

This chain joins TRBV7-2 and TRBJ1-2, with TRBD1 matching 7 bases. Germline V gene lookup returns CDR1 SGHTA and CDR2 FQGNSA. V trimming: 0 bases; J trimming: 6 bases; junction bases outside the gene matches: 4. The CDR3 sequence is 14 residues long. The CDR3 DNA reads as TGTGCCAGCAGCTTAGCATACAGGGGTGATGGCTACACCTTC. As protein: CASSLAYRGDGYTF. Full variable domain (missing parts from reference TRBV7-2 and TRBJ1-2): GAGVSQSPSNKVTEKGKDVELRCDPISGHTALYWYRQSLGQGLEFLIYFQGNSAPDKSGLPSDRFSAERTGGSVSTLTIQRTQQEDSAVYLCASSLAYRGDGYTFGSGTRLTVV.

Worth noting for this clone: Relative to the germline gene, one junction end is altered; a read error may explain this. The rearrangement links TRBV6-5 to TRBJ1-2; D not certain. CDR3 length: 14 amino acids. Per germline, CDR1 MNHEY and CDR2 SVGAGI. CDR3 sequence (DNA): TGTGCCAGCAGTGACTCGGCAGATGACTATGGCTACACCTTC. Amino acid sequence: CASSDSADDYGYTF.

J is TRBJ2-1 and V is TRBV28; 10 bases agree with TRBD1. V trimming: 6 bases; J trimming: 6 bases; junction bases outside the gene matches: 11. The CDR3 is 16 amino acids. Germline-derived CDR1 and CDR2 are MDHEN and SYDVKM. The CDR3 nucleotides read TGTGCCAGCAGGAGTGGACCGGGACAGGGGTTCAATGAGCAGTTCTTC. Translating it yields CASRSGPGQGFNEQFF.

The CDR3 bases are TGTGCCAGTAGTATAGAGGCAAACAGGGGGCCACAAGAGACCCAGTACTTC. Encoded protein: CASSIEANRGPQETQYF. This rearrangement joins TRBV19 to TRBJ2-5; 9 positions match TRBD1. The length of the CDR3 is 17 residues. The J segment lost 2 bases and the V segment lost 0 bases, leaving 7 bases of the junction unmatched. The germline V gene has CDR1 LNHDA and CDR2 SQIVND (reference sequence).

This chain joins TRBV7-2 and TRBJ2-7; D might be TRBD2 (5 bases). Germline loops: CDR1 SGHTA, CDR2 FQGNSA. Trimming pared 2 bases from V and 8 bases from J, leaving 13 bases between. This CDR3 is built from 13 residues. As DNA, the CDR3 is TGTGCCAGCAGCTTACGCGGACTTGATCAGCAGTACTTC. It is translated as CASSLRGLDQQYF.

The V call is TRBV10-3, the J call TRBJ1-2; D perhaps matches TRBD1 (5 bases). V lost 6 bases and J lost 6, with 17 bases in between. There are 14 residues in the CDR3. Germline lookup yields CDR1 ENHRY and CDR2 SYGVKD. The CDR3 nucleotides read TGTGCCATCAGACCAGACCGCACAGGTGATGGCTACACCTTC. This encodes CAIRPDRTGDGYTF.

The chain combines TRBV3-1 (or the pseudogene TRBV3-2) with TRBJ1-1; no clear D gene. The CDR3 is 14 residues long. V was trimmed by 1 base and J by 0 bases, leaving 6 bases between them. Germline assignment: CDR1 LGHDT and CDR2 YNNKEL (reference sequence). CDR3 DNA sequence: TGTGCCAGCAGCCAAGCACTTATGAACACTGAAGCTTTCTTT. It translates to CASSQALMNTEAFF.

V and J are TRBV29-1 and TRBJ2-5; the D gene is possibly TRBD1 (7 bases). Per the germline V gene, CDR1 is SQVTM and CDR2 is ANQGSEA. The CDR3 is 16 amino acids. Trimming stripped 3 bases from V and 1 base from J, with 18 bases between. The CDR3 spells CSVDGRTGGIQETQYF. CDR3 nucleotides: TGCAGCGTTGATGGGAGGACAGGTGGGATCCAAGAGACCCAGTACTTC.

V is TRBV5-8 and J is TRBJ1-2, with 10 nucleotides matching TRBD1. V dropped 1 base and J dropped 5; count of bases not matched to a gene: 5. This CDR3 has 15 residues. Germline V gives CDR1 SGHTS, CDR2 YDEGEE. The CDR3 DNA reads TGTGCCAGCAGCTTGCGGAGGACAGGGGGATATGGCTACACCTTC. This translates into CASSLRRTGGYGYTF.

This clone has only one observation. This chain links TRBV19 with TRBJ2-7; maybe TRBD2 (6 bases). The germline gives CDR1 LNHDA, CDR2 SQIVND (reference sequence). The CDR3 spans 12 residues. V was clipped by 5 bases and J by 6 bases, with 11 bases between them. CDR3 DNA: TGTGCCAGTAGTGGCGGAGGGTTCGAGCAGTACTTC. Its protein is CASSGGGFEQYF.

CDR3 in amino acids: CASSAGLSGELFF. The CDR3 coding sequence is TGTGCCAGCAGCGCCGGACTGTCGGGGGAGCTGTTTTTT. The rearrangement links TRBV7-8 to TRBJ2-2; D is possibly TRBD2 (5 bases). The CDR3 is 13 residues long. The V end lost 5 bases, the J end lost 8 bases, and 12 bases lay between the germline ends. Looked up from germline, CDR1 is SGHVS and CDR2 is FQNEAQ.

The CDR3 DNA reads as TGCGCCAGCAGCTTGGGCACAGGGATTGAAGCTTTCTTT. Protein product: CASSLGTGIEAFF. The chain has TRBV5-1 and TRBJ1-1, with D possibly being TRBD1 (6 bases). The CDR3 length is 13 residues. Germline lookup yields CDR1 SGHRS and CDR2 YFSETQ. Trimming left V 0 bases short and J 7 bases short, with 10 bases between.

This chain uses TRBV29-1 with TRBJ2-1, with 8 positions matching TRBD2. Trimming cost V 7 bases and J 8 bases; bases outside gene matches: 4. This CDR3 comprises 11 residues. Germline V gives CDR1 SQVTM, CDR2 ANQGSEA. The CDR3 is CSGGTRDEQFF. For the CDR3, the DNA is TGCAGCGGCGGGACTAGGGATGAGCAGTTCTTC.

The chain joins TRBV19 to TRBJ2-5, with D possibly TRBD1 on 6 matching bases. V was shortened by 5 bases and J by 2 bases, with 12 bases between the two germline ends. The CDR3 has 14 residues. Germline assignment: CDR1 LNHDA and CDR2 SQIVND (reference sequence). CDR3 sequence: CASSWGTNQETQYF. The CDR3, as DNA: TGTGCCAGTAGTTGGGGGACAAATCAAGAGACCCAGTACTTC.

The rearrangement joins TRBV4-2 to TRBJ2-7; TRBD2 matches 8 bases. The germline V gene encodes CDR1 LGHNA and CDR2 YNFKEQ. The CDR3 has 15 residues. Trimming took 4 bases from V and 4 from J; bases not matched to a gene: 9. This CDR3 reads CASSRTGGLVYEQYF. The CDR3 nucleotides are TGTGCCAGCAGCCGAACGGGGGGGCTCGTTTACGAGCAGTACTTC.

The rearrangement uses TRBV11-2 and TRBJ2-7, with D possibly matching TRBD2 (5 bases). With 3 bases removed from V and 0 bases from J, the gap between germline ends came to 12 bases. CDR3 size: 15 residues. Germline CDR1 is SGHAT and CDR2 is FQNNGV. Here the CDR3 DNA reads TGTGCCAGCAGCTTTAGCGTACTTAGCTCCTACGAGCAGTACTTC. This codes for CASSFSVLSSYEQYF.

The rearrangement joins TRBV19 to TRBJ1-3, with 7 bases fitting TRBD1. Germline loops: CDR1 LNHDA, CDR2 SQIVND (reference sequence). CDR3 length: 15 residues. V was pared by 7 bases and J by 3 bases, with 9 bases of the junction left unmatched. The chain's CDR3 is CASKDRTSYGNTIYF. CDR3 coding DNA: TGTGCCAGTAAGGACAGGACCTCTTATGGAAACACCATATATTTT.

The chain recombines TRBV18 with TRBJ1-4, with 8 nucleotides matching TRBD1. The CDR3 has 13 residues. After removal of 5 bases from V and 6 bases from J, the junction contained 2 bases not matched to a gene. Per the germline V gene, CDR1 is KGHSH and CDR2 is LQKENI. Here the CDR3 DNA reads TGTGCCAGCTCAACAGGGGGAGATGAAAAACTGTTTTTT. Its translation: CASSTGGDEKLFF. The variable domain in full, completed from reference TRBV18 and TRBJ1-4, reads NAGVMQNPRHLVRRRGQEARLRCSPMKGHSHVYWYRQLPEEGLKFMVYLQKENIIDESGMPKERFSAEFPKEGPSILRIQQVVRGDSAAYFCASSTGGDEKLFFGSGTQLSVL.

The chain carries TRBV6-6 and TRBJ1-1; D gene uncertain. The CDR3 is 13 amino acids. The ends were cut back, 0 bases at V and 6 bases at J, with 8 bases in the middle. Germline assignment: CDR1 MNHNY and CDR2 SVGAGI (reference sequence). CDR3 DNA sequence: TGTGCCAGCAGTTACTCAGGAGGGTCTGAAGCTTTCTTT. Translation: CASSYSGGSEAFF.

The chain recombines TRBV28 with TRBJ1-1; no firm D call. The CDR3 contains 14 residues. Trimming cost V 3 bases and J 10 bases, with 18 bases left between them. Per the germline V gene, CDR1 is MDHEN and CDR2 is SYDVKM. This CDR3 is CASSLSFEGWRAFF. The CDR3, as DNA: TGTGCCAGCAGTTTGTCCTTCGAGGGCTGGCGAGCTTTCTTT.

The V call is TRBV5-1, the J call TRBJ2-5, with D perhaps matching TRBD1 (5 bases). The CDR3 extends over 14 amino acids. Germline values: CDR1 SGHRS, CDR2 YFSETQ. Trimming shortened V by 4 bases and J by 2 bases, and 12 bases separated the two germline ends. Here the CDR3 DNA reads TGCGCCAGCAGCCTGGACACCTTTCAAGAGACCCAGTACTTC. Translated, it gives CASSLDTFQETQYF.

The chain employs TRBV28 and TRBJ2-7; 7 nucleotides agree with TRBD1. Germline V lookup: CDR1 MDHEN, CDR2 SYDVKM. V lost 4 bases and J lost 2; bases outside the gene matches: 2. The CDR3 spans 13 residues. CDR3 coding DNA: TGTGCCAGCAGTTACGGGACAGCCTACGAGCAGTACTTC. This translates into CASSYGTAYEQYF. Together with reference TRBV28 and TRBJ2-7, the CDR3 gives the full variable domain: DVKVTQSSRYLVKRTGEKVFLECVQDMDHENMFWYRQDPGLGLRLIYFSYDVKMKEKGDIPEGYSVSREKKERFSLILESASTNQTSMYLCASSYGTAYEQYFGPGTRLTVT.

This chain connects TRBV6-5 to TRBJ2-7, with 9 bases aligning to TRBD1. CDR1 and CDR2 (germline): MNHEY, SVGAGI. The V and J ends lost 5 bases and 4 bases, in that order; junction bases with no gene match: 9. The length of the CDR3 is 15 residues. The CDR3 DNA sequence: TGTGCCAGCAGTCGGACCGGGACAGGGATTTACGAGCAGTACTTC. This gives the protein CASSRTGTGIYEQYF.

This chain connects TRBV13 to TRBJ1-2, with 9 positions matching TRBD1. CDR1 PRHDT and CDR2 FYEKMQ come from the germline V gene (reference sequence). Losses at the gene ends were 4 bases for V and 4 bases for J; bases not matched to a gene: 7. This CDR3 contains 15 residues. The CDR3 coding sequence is TGTGCCAGCAGCTCAGGGACAGGGATAACCTATGGCTACACCTTC. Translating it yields CASSSGTGITYGYTF.

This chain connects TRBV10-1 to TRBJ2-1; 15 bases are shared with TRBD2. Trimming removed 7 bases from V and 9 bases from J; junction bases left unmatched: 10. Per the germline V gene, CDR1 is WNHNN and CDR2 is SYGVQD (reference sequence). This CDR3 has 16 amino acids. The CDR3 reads CASTAGTSGRISEQFF. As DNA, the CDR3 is TGCGCCAGCACGGCCGGGACTAGCGGGAGGATAAGTGAGCAGTTCTTC.